These T cell receptor beta chains were read from a single sample in a study of blood T cells in healthy people across ages. TCRdb reanalysed the 5' RACE reads using MiXCR and keeps one entry per CDR3 protein. The sample has about 680,000 distinct CDR3 sequences; 49% are singletons. Source material: blood. Source of these receptors: a woman aged 60-70 years in good health. CDR3s include the opening cysteine and the closing phenylalanine or tryptophan. Each record gives: V gene, clone size, D gene, J gene, CDR3 protein, CDR3 DNA. The D gene is left open where the match is weak. Clone size, where shown, is once, few, many, or a class for clones that have expanded.

V gene: TRBV4-2; clone size: .; D gene: .; J gene: TRBJ2-7; CDR3 protein: CASSQEQGNIYEQYF; CDR3 DNA: TGTGCCAGCAGCCAAGAACAGGGAAATATCTACGAGCAGTACTTC
V gene: TRBV18; clone size: few; D gene: .; J gene: TRBJ2-7; CDR3 protein: CASSPTLYEQYF; CDR3 DNA: TGTGCCAGCTCCCCAACCCTCTACGAGCAGTACTTC
V gene: TRBV20-1; clone size: few; D gene: .; J gene: TRBJ2-1; CDR3 protein: CSARRQINYNEQFF; CDR3 DNA: TGCAGTGCTAGGAGGCAGATTAACTACAATGAGCAGTTCTTC
V gene: TRBV7-9; clone size: few; D gene: .; J gene: TRBJ1-2; CDR3 protein: CASSSTGTLYGYTF; CDR3 DNA: TGTGCCAGCAGCTCGACCGGGACACTCTATGGCTACACCTTC
V gene: TRBV12-3/TRBV12-4; clone size: .; D gene: TRBD1; J gene: TRBJ2-7; CDR3 protein: CASSLASGGNEQYF; CDR3 DNA: TGTGCCAGCAGTTTGGCGTCAGGGGGAAACGAGCAGTACTTC
V gene: TRBV20-1; clone size: .; D gene: .; J gene: TRBJ2-7; CDR3 protein: CSARTPGYGQYF; CDR3 DNA: TGCAGTGCAAGGACGCCTGGGTACGGGCAGTACTTC
V gene: TRBV29-1; clone size: .; D gene: TRBD1; J gene: TRBJ2-5; CDR3 protein: CSVGGGGQETQYF; CDR3 DNA: TGCAGCGTTGGAGGGGGCGGTCAAGAGACCCAGTACTTC
V gene: TRBV29-1; clone size: .; D gene: .; J gene: TRBJ2-5; CDR3 protein: CSVEVASARGTQYF; CDR3 DNA: TGCAGCGTTGAAGTTGCTAGCGCCCGGGGGACCCAGTACTTC
V gene: TRBV5-1; clone size: .; D gene: .; J gene: TRBJ2-5; CDR3 protein: CASSLGGGRLQETQYF; CDR3 DNA: TGCGCCAGCAGCTTGGGAGGTGGGAGGCTCCAAGAGACCCAGTACTTC
V gene: TRBV29-1; clone size: .; D gene: .; J gene: TRBJ2-1; CDR3 protein: CSVEQAPYEQFF; CDR3 DNA: TGCAGCGTTGAACAGGCTCCCTATGAGCAGTTCTTC
V gene: TRBV3-1; clone size: few; D gene: .; J gene: TRBJ1-1; CDR3 protein: CASSLQGGTFF; CDR3 DNA: TGTGCCAGCAGCCTGCAGGGTGGGACTTTCTTT
V gene: TRBV12-3/TRBV12-4; clone size: .; D gene: TRBD1; J gene: TRBJ2-6; CDR3 protein: CASSLYGTGGSGANVLTF; CDR3 DNA: TGTGCCAGCAGTTTATACGGGACAGGGGGCTCTGGGGCCAACGTCCTGACTTTC